Detailed here is one T cell receptor beta chain. Its antigen remains unidentified. The entry originates in a study of Ad26.COV2.S vaccination and SARS-CoV-2 variants. Study-wide context: Ad26.COV2.S arm of COV1001 included the donor. Findings and caveats of the study: Substantial breadth was reported for post-vaccination spike-specific CD8+ and CD4+ T cells. Breadth measured for non-spike TCRs was similar across vaccine and placebo recipients.

Treatment given: about 20 received Ad26.COV2.S at low or high dose, single or two shots; 5 received placebo; per-sample allocation not given. Sampling took place 63 days after the first vaccine or placebo injection. Sequenced by immunoSEQ multiplex PCR; TCRdb stores in-frame clones only, minus some. The sample consists of about 350,000 clones, approximately 86% of them appearing once. In germline, CDR1 is MNHEY, CDR2 SMNVEV (reference sequence). Trimming left V 6 bases short and J 0 bases short, with 18 bases between. The CDR3 has 17 amino acids. Sequencing was performed on peripheral blood, taken in a trial of Ad26.COV2.S vaccine versus placebo. The gene calls are TRBV27 and TRBJ1-3; a weak D match, TRBD1 (6 bases). This sequence was found in a person aged 18-65 years who received the Ad26.COV2.S COVID-19 vaccine or a placebo. The CDR3 DNA is TGTGCCAGCAGCTGCGATGTGCAGGGGATCTCTGGAAACACCATATATTTT. Protein: CASSCDVQGISGNTIYF.